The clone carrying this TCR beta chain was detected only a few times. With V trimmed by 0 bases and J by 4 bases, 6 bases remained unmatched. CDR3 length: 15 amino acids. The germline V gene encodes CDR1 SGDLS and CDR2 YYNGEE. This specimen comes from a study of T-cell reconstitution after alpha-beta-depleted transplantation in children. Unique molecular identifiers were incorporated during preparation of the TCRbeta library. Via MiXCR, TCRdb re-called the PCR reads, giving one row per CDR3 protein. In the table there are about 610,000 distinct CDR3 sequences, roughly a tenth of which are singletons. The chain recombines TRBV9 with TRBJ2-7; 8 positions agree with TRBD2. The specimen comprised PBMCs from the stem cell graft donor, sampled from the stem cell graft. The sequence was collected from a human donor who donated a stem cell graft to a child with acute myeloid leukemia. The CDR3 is CASSVDQREFYEQYF. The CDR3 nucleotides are TGTGCCAGCAGCGTAGATCAGCGGGAGTTTTACGAGCAGTACTTC.